The T cell receptor (beta chain) under discussion was sequenced for a study of blood T cell repertoires in COVID-19. As for the study in general: The cDNA or gDNA used as material had been derived from T cells, B-cell-depleted T cells, or PBMCs.

This CDR3 comprises 15 residues. Deletions cut 0 bases from V and 10 bases from J, with 15 bases between. The germline gives CDR1 MGHRA, CDR2 YSYEKL. The method was immunoSEQ multiplex PCR; TCRdb's version includes in-frame clones alone and lacks a portion of them. This table has about 120,000 clones, about four fifths appearing once. The receptor comes from a man aged 65 to 85 with acute or convalescent COVID-19. The sample consisted of peripheral blood. The chain employs TRBV4-1 and TRBJ1-4; D gene unclear. CDR3: CASSQEVSGVGKLFF. For the CDR3, the DNA is TGCGCCAGCAGCCAAGAAGTATCCGGAGTTGGAAAACTGTTTTTT.